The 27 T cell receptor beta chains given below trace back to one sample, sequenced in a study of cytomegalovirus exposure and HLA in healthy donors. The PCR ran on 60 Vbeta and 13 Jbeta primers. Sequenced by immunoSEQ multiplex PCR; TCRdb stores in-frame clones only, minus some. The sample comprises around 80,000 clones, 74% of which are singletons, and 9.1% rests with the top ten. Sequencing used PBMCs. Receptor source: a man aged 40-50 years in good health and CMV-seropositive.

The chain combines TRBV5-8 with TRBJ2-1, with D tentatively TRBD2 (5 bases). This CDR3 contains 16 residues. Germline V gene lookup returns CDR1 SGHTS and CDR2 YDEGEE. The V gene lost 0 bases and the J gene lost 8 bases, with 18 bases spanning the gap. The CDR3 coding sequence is TGTGCCAGCAGCTTGGACCCGGGATTTTACTTCGATGAGCAGTTCTTC. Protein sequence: CASSLDPGFYFDEQFF.

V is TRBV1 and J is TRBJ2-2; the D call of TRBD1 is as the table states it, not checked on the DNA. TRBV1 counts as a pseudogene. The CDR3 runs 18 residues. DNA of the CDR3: TGCACCAGCAGCCAAGAGCAGGCAGGGGTATCGGTCACCGGGGAGCTGTTTTTT. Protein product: CTSSQEQAGVSVTGELFF.

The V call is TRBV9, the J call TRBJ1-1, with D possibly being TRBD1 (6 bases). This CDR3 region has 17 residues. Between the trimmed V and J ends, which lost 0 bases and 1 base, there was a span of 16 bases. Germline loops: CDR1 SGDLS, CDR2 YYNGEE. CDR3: CASSVGIGGLGNTEAFF. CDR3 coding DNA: TGTGCCAGCAGCGTAGGTATCGGGGGGCTAGGGAACACTGAAGCTTTCTTT.

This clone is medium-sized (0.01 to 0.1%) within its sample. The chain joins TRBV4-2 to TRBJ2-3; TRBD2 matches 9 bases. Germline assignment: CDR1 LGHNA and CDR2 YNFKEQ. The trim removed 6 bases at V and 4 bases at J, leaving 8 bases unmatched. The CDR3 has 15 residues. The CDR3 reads CASSPGGGAADTQYF. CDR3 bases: TGTGCCAGCAGTCCGGGCGGGGGGGCGGCAGATACGCAGTATTTT.

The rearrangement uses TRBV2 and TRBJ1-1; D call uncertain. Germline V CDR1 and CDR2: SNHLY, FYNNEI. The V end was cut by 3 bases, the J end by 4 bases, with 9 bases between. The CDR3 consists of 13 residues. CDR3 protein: CASSEVEGTEAFF. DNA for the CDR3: TGTGCCAGCAGTGAGGTAGAGGGCACTGAAGCTTTCTTT.

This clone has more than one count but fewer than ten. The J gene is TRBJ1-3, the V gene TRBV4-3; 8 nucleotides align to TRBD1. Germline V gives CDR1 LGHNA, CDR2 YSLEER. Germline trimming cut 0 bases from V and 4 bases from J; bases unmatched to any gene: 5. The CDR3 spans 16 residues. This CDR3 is CASSQEPRGLGNTIYF. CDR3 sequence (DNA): TGCGCCAGCAGCCAAGAGCCCAGGGGGCTGGGAAACACCATATATTTT.

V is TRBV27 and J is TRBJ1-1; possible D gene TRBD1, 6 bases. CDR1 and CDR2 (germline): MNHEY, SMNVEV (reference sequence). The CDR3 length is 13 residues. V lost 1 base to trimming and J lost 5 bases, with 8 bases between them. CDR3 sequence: CASSLFRGTEAFF. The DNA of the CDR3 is TGTGCCAGCAGTTTATTTAGGGGGACTGAAGCTTTCTTT.

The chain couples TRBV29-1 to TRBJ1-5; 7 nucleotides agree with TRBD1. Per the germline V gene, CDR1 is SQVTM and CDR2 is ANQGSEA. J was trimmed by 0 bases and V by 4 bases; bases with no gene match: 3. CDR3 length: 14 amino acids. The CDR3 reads CSVGGTDSNQPQHF. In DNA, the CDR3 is TGCAGCGTTGGTGGGACAGATAGCAATCAGCCCCAGCATTTT.

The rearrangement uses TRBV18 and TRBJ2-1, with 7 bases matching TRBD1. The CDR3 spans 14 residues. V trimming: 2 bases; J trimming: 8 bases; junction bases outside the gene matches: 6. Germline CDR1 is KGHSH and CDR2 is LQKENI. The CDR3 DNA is TGTGCCAGCTCACCAGCGACAGGGATCGATGAGCAGTTCTTC. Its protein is CASSPATGIDEQFF.

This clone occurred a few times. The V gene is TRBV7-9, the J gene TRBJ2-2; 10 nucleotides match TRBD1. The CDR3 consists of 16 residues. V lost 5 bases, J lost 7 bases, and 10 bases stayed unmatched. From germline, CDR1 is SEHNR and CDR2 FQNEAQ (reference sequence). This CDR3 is CASSARDRGGIGELFF. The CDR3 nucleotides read TGTGCCAGCAGCGCCCGGGACAGGGGAGGGATCGGGGAGCTGTTTTTT. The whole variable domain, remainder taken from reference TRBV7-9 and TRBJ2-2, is DTGVSQNPRHKITKRGQNVTFRCDPISEHNRLYWYRQTLGQGPEFLTYFQNEAQLEKSRLLSDRFSAERPKGSFSTLEIQRTEQGDSAMYLCASSARDRGGIGELFFGEGSRLTVL.

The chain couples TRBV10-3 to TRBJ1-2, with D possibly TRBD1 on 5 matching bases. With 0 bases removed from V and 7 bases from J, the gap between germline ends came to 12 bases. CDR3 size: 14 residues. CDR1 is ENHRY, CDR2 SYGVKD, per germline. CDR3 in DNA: TGTGCCATCAGTGAGTCTCAAGGGGAAGGTGGCTACACCTTC. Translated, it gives CAISESQGEGGYTF.

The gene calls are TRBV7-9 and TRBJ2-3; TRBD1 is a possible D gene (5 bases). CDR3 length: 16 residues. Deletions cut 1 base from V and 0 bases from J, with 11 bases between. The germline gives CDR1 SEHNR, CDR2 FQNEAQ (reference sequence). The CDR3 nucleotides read TGTGCCAGCAGCTTAGGAATTGCAGGGAGCACAGATACGCAGTATTTT. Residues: CASSLGIAGSTDTQYF.

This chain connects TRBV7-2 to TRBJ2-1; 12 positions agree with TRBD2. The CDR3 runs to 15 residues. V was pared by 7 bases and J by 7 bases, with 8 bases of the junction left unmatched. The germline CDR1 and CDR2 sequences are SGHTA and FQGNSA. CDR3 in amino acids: CASTLTSGGTNEQFF. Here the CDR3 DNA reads TGTGCCAGCACCCTGACTAGCGGGGGAACGAATGAGCAGTTCTTC.

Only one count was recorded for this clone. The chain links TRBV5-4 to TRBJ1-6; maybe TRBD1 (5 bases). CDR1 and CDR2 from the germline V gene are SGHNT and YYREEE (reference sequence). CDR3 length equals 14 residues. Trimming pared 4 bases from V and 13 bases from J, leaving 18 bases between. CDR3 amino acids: CASSTSRDFSPLHF. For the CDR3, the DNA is TGTGCCAGCAGCACGAGTCGGGACTTTTCCCCCCTCCACTTT.

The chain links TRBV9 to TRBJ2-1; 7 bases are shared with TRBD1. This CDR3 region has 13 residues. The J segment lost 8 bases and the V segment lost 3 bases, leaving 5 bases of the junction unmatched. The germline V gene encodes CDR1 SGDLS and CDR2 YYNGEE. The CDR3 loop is CASSGYRGDEQFF. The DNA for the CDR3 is TGTGCCAGCAGCGGGTACAGGGGCGATGAGCAGTTCTTC.

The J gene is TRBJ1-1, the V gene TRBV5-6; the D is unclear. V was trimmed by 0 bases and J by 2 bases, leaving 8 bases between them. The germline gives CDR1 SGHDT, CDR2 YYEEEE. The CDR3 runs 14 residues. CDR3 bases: TGTGCCAGCAGCTTGGATCCGGGAAACACTGAAGCTTTCTTT. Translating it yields CASSLDPGNTEAFF.

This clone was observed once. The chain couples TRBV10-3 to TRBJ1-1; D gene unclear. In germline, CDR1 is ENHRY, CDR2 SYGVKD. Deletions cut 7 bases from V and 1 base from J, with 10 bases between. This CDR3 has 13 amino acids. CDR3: CAINLEANTEAFF. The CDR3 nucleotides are TGTGCCATCAACCTGGAGGCGAACACTGAAGCTTTCTTT.

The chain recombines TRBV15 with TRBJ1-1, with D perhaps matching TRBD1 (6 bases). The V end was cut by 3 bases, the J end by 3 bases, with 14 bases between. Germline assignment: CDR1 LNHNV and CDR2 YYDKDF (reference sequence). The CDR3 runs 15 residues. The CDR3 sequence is CATSRAPQGDTEAFF. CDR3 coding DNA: TGTGCCACCAGCAGGGCACCACAGGGTGACACTGAAGCTTTCTTT.

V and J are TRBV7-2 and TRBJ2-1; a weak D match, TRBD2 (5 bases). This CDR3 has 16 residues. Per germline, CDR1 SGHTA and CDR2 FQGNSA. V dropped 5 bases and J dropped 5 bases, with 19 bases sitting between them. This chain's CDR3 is CASSLKRSLLNNEQFF. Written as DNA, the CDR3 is TGTGCCAGCAGCCTCAAGCGGAGTCTTCTCAACAATGAGCAGTTCTTC.

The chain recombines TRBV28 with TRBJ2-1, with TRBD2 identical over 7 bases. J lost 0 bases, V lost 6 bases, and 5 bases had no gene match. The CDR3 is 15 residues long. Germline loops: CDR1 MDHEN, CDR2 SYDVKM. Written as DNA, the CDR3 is TGTGCCAGCAGCCCGCGGGGGTCCTCCTACAATGAGCAGTTCTTC. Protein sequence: CASSPRGSSYNEQFF.

CDR3 bases: TGTGCCACCGAAGGGAGTCCCAACGAGCAGTACTTC. Residues: CATEGSPNEQYF. V gene TRBV10-3 combines with J gene TRBJ2-7, with D tentatively TRBD2 (5 bases). Germline V gene sequence: CDR1 ENHRY, CDR2 SYGVKD. V dropped 10 bases and J dropped 5 bases, with 15 bases sitting between them. The CDR3 is made up of 12 amino acids.

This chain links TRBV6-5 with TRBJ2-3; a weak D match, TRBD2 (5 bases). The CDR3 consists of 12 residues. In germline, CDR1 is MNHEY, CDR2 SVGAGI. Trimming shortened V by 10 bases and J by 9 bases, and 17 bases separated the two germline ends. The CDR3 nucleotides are TGTGCCACACTCGGAGGAGCAGGCACGCAGTATTTT. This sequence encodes CATLGGAGTQYF.

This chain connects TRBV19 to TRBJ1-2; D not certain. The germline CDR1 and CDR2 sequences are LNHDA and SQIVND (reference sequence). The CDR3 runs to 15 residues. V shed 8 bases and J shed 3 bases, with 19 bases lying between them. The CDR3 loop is CASLSMGVGDYGYTF. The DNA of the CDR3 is TGTGCCAGTCTTAGTATGGGAGTGGGCGACTATGGCTACACCTTC.

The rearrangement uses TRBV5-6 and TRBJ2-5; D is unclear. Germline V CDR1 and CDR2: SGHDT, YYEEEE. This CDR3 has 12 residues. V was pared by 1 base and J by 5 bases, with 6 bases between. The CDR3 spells CASSLFSETQYF. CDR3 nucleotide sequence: TGTGCCAGCAGCTTGTTCTCTGAGACCCAGTACTTC.

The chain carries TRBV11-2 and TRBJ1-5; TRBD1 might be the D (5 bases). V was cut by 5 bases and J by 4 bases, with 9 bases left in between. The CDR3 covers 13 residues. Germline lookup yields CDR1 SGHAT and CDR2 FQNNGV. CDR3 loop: CASSRYRNQPQHF. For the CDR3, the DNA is TGTGCCAGCAGCAGATACAGGAATCAGCCCCAGCATTTT.

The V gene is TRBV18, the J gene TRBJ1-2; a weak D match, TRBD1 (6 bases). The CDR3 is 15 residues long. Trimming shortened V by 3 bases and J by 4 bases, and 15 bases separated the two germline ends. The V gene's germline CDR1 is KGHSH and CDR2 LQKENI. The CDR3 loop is CASSPNRESGYGYTF. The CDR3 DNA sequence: TGTGCCAGCTCACCGAACAGGGAGTCGGGCTATGGCTACACCTTC.

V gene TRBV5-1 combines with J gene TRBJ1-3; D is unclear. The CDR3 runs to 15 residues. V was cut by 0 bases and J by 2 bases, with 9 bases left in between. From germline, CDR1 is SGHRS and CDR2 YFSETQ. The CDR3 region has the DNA TGCGCCAGCAGCTTGGGCGGGGAAGCTGGAAACACCATATATTTT. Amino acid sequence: CASSLGGEAGNTIYF.